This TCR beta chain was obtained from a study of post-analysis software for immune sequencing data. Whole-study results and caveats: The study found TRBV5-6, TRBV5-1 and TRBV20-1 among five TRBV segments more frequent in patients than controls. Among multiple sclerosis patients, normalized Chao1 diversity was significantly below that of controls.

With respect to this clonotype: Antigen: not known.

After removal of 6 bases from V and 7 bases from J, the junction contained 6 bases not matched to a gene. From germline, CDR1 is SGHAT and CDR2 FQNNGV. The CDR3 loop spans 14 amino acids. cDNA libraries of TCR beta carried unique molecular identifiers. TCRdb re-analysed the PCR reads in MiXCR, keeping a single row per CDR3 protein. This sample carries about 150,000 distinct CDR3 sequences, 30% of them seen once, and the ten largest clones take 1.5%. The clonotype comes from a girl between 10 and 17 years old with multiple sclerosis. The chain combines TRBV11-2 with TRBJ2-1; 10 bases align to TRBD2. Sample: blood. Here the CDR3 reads CASRESSGSNEQFF. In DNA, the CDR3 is TGTGCCAGCAGGGAGTCTAGCGGGAGTAATGAGCAGTTCTTC.